This T cell receptor (beta chain) was captured by sequencing in a study of blood T cell repertoires in COVID-19. Study context: The United States, Italy and Spain supplied acute and convalescent COVID-19 samples. The cDNA or gDNA used as material had been derived from T cells, B-cell-depleted T cells, or PBMCs.

Trimming at V came to 0 bases and at J to 1 base, leaving 15 bases not matched to a gene. The CDR3 spans 19 residues. Germline CDR1 SGHRS, CDR2 YFSETQ. How the authors handled the data: Amplification of reference gene primers was used by the study to estimate nucleated cell counts. The repertoire was sequenced with immunoSEQ multiplex PCR; TCRdb's copy has only in-frame clones and lacks some. D and trimming come from the DNA, and the V and J calls and clone size come from that table. The sample contains 95,000 to 110,000 clones, approximately 86% of which appear only once. The sequence was collected from a human donor in a cohort sampled during active COVID-19. The sample consisted of peripheral blood. V and J are TRBV5-1 and TRBJ1-2; 7 bases match TRBD1. Here the CDR3 DNA reads TGCGCCAGCAGCTTGGCCCCCAGGACAGGCCGCTTCAATAACTATGGCTACACCTTC. Translating it yields CASSLAPRTGRFNNYGYTF.